The present entry profiles one T cell receptor beta chain with its context. V shed 4 bases and J shed 5 bases, with 12 bases lying between them. CDR1 LGHNA and CDR2 YSLEER come from the germline V gene. CDR3 length equals 13 residues. Here immunoSEQ multiplex PCR was the method, and the copy in TCRdb shows in-frame clones only, minus some. The sample gives 100,000 or so clones, approximately 87% of which show up once; roughly 21% is in the top ten. This record belongs to a study of blood T cell repertoires in COVID-19. In the study overall: Italy, Spain and the United States were the sources of the convalescent and acute COVID-19 samples.

This chain uses TRBV4-3 with TRBJ2-7; D possibly corresponds to TRBD1 (5 bases). The receptor was isolated from a human donor in a cohort sampled during active COVID-19. Sequenced input: peripheral blood. CDR3 DNA sequence: TGCGCCAGCAGCCCCAGGGTTACCGACGAGCAGTACTTC. Translating gives CASSPRVTDEQYF.